This passage covers 31 T cell receptor beta chains from one sample sequenced in a study of control samples from healthy donors and cancer patients. The repertoire was sequenced with immunoSEQ multiplex PCR; TCRdb's copy has only in-frame clones and lacks some. The sample carries around 50,000 clones, approximately 86% recorded once. The sequencing sample was made of PBMCs. The receptors here all came from a woman between 50 and 59 years old with lung cancer.

The DNA for the CDR3 is TGTGCCAGTACCAAGGGACTAGCGGGGGCGAACACCGGGGAGCTGTTTTTT. Translated: CASTKGLAGANTGELFF. The V and J genes are TRBV19 and TRBJ2-2; 14 nucleotides align to TRBD2. Trimming cost V 7 bases and J 0 bases; bases outside gene matches: 4. Per the germline V gene, CDR1 is LNHDA and CDR2 is SQIVND (reference sequence). The CDR3 consists of 17 residues. The variable domain in full, with the rest retrieved from reference TRBV19 and TRBJ2-2, is DGGITQSPKYLFRKEGQNVTLSCEQNLNHDAMYWYRQDPGQGLRLIYYSQIVNDFQKGDIAEGYSVSREKKESFPLTVTSAQKNPTAFYLCASTKGLAGANTGELFFGEGSRLTVL.

The J gene is TRBJ1-2, the V gene TRBV2, with a tentative D call TRBD1 (6 bases). CDR3 length: 16 residues. Deletions cut 9 bases from V and 6 bases from J, with 26 bases between. Germline CDR1 reads SNHLY; CDR2 reads FYNNEI. CDR3 region: CARAQGANDRSHGYTF. As DNA, the CDR3 is TGTGCCAGAGCCCAGGGCGCAAACGACAGGTCGCATGGCTACACCTTC. The variable domain in full, completed from reference TRBV2 and TRBJ1-2, reads EPEVTQTPSHQVTQMGQEVILRCVPISNHLYFYWYRQILGQKVEFLVSFYNNEISEKSEIFDDQFSVERPDGSNFTLKIRSTKLEDSAMYFCARAQGANDRSHGYTFGSGTRLTVV.

The CDR3 sequence: CAISERDRGETEAFF. Here the CDR3 DNA reads TGTGCCATCAGTGAACGGGACAGGGGAGAAACTGAAGCTTTCTTT. J is TRBJ1-1 and V is TRBV10-3, with 10 bases aligning to TRBD1. Trimming at V came to 3 bases and at J to 5 bases, leaving 6 bases not matched to a gene. The CDR3 extends over 15 amino acids. Germline V gene data show CDR1 as ENHRY and CDR2 as SYGVKD.

V gene TRBV19 combines with J gene TRBJ1-1; D not certain. Germline V CDR1 and CDR2: LNHDA, SQIVND (reference sequence). There are 16 residues in the CDR3. V was shortened by 1 base and J by 5 bases, with 17 bases between the two germline ends. The CDR3 sequence: CASSIVSAKAGTEAFF. CDR3 DNA sequence: TGTGCCAGTAGTATAGTTAGTGCAAAAGCGGGAACTGAAGCTTTCTTT.

V is TRBV5-1 and J is TRBJ1-2; TRBD1 agrees at 7 bases. V gave up 3 bases and J gave up 1 base; unmatched junction bases: 6. The CDR3 totals 15 residues. Germline loops: CDR1 SGHRS, CDR2 YFSETQ. The CDR3 sequence: CASSYTGDHNYGYTF. For the CDR3, the DNA is TGCGCCAGCAGCTACACAGGGGATCATAACTATGGCTACACCTTC.

The genes are TRBV7-7 and TRBJ2-5; the D gene is possibly TRBD2 (5 bases). The CDR3 extends over 16 amino acids. The germline gives CDR1 SSHAT, CDR2 FNYEAQ (reference sequence). The V and J ends lost 5 bases and 2 bases respectively, with 18 bases between them. The CDR3 region has the DNA TGTGCCAGCAGCCCCATCGGATCCGGGAAACAAGAGACCCAGTACTTC. It specifies CASSPIGSGKQETQYF.

V usage is TRBV5-5 and J usage is TRBJ1-1, with D unresolved. The CDR3 runs to 13 residues. The V end lost 0 bases, the J end lost 7 bases, and 10 bases lay between the germline ends. The germline gives CDR1 SGHKS, CDR2 YYEKEE (reference sequence). The CDR3, as DNA: TGTGCCAGCAGCTTGGGACGCCCAAATGAAGCTTTCTTT. Its translation: CASSLGRPNEAFF.

The chain carries TRBV9 and TRBJ2-3; TRBD2 aligns across 8 bases. The CDR3 loop spans 14 amino acids. J lost 1 base, V lost 3 bases, and 1 base had no gene match. Germline loops: CDR1 SGDLS, CDR2 YYNGEE. CDR3 sequence: CASSDSGGTDTQYF. Here the CDR3 DNA reads TGTGCCAGCAGCGATAGCGGGGGCACAGATACGCAGTATTTT.

The chain couples TRBV18 to TRBJ2-3, with 7 bases aligning to TRBD1. V shed 4 bases, J shed 2 bases, and the junction held 3 bases outside the gene matches. Germline V CDR1 and CDR2: KGHSH, LQKENI. The CDR3 covers 14 residues. The DNA of the CDR3 is TGTGCCAGCTCACGACAGGGTTTCACAGATACGCAGTATTTT. Encoded protein: CASSRQGFTDTQYF.

This clone was detected only once. Compared with germline, one end of the junction differs, possibly owing to a read error. V usage is TRBV3-1 (or the pseudogene TRBV3-2) and J usage is TRBJ2-3, with D perhaps given as TRBD1 or TRBD2 (5 bases each). Per germline, CDR1 LGHDT and CDR2 YNNKEL (reference sequence). The CDR3 contains 11 residues. This chain's CDR3 is CASSQDRGIDF. The CDR3 coding sequence is TGTGCCAGCAGCCAAGATCGGGGCATTGATTTT.

This clone has only a few counts. The V and J genes are TRBV3-1 (or the pseudogene TRBV3-2) and TRBJ2-5; TRBD1 might be the D (6 bases). Trimming took 3 bases from V and 5 from J, leaving 13 bases between them. Germline assignment: CDR1 LGHDT and CDR2 YNNKEL (reference sequence). The CDR3 is 14 residues long. CDR3 bases: TGTGCCAGCAGCCATTCAGGGGCTAGGGAGACCCAGTACTTC. Its translation is CASSHSGARETQYF.

This clone was observed once. The chain employs TRBV2 and TRBJ2-3; D is uncertain. The CDR3 runs to 11 residues. Trimming pared 6 bases from V and 3 bases from J, leaving 4 bases between. Germline V gene lookup returns CDR1 SNHLY and CDR2 FYNNEI. CDR3 nucleotides: TGTGCCAGCAGCCAGACAGATACGCAGTATTTT. Amino acid sequence: CASSQTDTQYF. Variable domain in full (rest from reference TRBV2 and TRBJ2-3): EPEVTQTPSHQVTQMGQEVILRCVPISNHLYFYWYRQILGQKVEFLVSFYNNEISEKSEIFDDQFSVERPDGSNFTLKIRSTKLEDSAMYFCASSQTDTQYFGPGTRLTVL.

The chain is built from TRBV18 and TRBJ2-1; D ambiguous. Trimming removed 2 bases at V and 8 bases at J, with 4 bases between. There are 11 residues in the CDR3. CDR1 is KGHSH and CDR2 is LQKENI in the germline V gene. For the CDR3, the DNA is TGTGCCAGCTCACCAGGGTATGAGCAGTTCTTC. This sequence encodes CASSPGYEQFF.

The V and J genes are TRBV4-3 and TRBJ1-2; D is uncertain. Germline V gene data show CDR1 as LGHNA and CDR2 as YSLEER. The CDR3 runs to 17 residues. With 0 bases removed from V and 4 bases from J, the gap between germline ends came to 18 bases. CDR3 region: CASSQDLVQRSIYGYTF. The CDR3 coding sequence is TGCGCCAGCAGCCAAGATTTAGTGCAACGGAGCATCTATGGCTACACCTTC.

A note on this clone: Other DNA sequences in this sample translate to the same CDR3. The rearrangement links TRBV7-9 to TRBJ1-1; TRBD1 might be the D (5 bases). V lost 3 bases to trimming and J lost 4 bases, with 9 bases between them. The CDR3 is 13 amino acids. The germline V gene encodes CDR1 SEHNR and CDR2 FQNEAQ (reference sequence). DNA for the CDR3: TGTGCCAGCAGCTTCCAGGGAGGCACTGAAGCTTTCTTT. This encodes CASSFQGGTEAFF.

This clone came up once. This chain uses TRBV7-7 with TRBJ1-1; D may be TRBD1 (6 bases). From germline, CDR1 is SSHAT and CDR2 FNYEAQ (reference sequence). The length of the CDR3 is 15 residues. Trimming removed 2 bases from V and 0 bases from J, with 10 bases in between. The CDR3: CASSLFWGLNTEAFF. The CDR3 nucleotides are TGTGCCAGCAGCTTATTTTGGGGGCTGAACACTGAAGCTTTCTTT.

The rearrangement links TRBV7-9 to TRBJ2-3; 8 nucleotides match TRBD1. After removal of 3 bases from V and 4 bases from J, the junction contained 9 bases not matched to a gene. CDR3 size: 16 residues. Germline CDR1 is SEHNR and CDR2 is FQNEAQ (reference sequence). The CDR3 DNA is TGTGCCAGCAGCTTTCCAGGGGGCGTAGGAGCAGATACGCAGTATTTT. The encoded protein is CASSFPGGVGADTQYF.

The chain couples TRBV6-5 to TRBJ2-3, with TRBD1 matching over 8 bases. Germline V gives CDR1 MNHEY, CDR2 SVGAGI. This CDR3 spans 13 amino acids. With 6 bases clipped from V and 6 bases from J, the junction kept 5 bases outside the gene matches. The DNA for the CDR3 is TGTGCCAGCAGAGGACAGGGTGCCGATACGCAGTATTTT. Translating it yields CASRGQGADTQYF.

The chain employs TRBV5-1 and TRBJ1-2, with 8 bases fitting TRBD1. CDR1 is SGHRS, CDR2 YFSETQ, per germline. V lost 2 bases, J lost 1 base, and 7 bases stayed unmatched. This CDR3 comprises 16 residues. DNA for the CDR3: TGCGCCAGCAGCTTTGCAGGGGGCGCCGGTAACTATGGCTACACCTTC. It yields the protein CASSFAGGAGNYGYTF.

The V gene is TRBV27, the J gene TRBJ1-2, with D tentatively TRBD1 (5 bases). The CDR3 consists of 16 residues. The V gene's germline CDR1 is MNHEY and CDR2 SMNVEV (reference sequence). Between the trimmed V and J ends, which lost 0 bases and 3 bases, there was a span of 14 bases. CDR3 region: CASSLSLSGVDYGYTF. CDR3 DNA sequence: TGTGCCAGCAGTTTATCGTTATCGGGGGTAGACTATGGCTACACCTTC.

The chain has TRBV19 and TRBJ2-3; 9 bases are shared with TRBD2. There are 16 residues in the CDR3. The V segment lost 4 bases and the J segment 4 bases; nucleotides outside the gene matches: 9. Germline values: CDR1 LNHDA, CDR2 SQIVND (reference sequence). CDR3 residues: CASSNGKRGVADTQYF. CDR3 bases: TGTGCCAGTAGTAACGGGAAGCGGGGGGTTGCAGATACGCAGTATTTT.

A few counts support this clone. The chain has TRBV7-2 and TRBJ1-2, with unresolved D. V dropped 1 base and J dropped 3 bases, with 6 bases sitting between them. Germline V gene lookup returns CDR1 SGHTA and CDR2 FQGNSA. The CDR3 covers 13 residues. The CDR3 DNA follows: TGTGCCAGCAGCTTAGATGGGGACTATGGCTACACCTTC. Protein: CASSLDGDYGYTF. The full variable domain, in which reference TRBV7-2 and TRBJ1-2 provide the parts outside the CDR3, is GAGVSQSPSNKVTEKGKDVELRCDPISGHTALYWYRQSLGQGLEFLIYFQGNSAPDKSGLPSDRFSAERTGGSVSTLTIQRTQQEDSAVYLCASSLDGDYGYTFGSGTRLTVV.

The chain uses TRBV7-2 and TRBJ2-7, with TRBD1 matching 7 bases. Trimming cost V 4 bases and J 2 bases; bases outside gene matches: 5. The CDR3 sequence is 14 residues long. Germline CDR1 SGHTA, CDR2 FQGNSA. CDR3 sequence reads: CASSSAGGPYEQYF. For the CDR3, the DNA is TGTGCCAGCAGCTCGGCAGGGGGACCCTACGAGCAGTACTTC.

CDR3 loop: CASSPTWAGGSSSYEQYF. The CDR3 bases are TGCGCCAGCAGCCCTACTTGGGCGGGGGGCTCTAGCTCCTACGAGCAGTACTTC. The chain joins TRBV5-1 to TRBJ2-7; TRBD2 agrees at 8 bases. The CDR3 has 18 amino acids. Trimming removed 4 bases from V and 0 bases from J; junction bases left unmatched: 15. Germline assignment: CDR1 SGHRS and CDR2 YFSETQ.

The rearrangement links TRBV5-8 to TRBJ1-1, with a tentative D call TRBD1 (5 bases). The germline V gene encodes CDR1 SGHTS and CDR2 YDEGEE. There are 15 residues in the CDR3. Trimming took off 0 bases at V and 1 base at J, with 10 bases between the two ends. The CDR3 region has the DNA TGTGCCAGCAGCTTGGGCGCCGGGGGGAACACTGAAGCTTTCTTT. Translation: CASSLGAGGNTEAFF.

The chain links TRBV3-1 (or the pseudogene TRBV3-2) to TRBJ2-2; 9 bases are a match to TRBD2. Trimming removed 0 bases from V and 4 bases from J; junction bases left unmatched: 15. Germline CDR1 LGHDT, CDR2 YNNKEL (reference sequence). This CDR3 has 20 amino acids. The CDR3 DNA follows: TGTGCCAGCAGCCAAGATCTGAGTAGCGGGGGCCGCCTGGGCACCGGGGAGCTGTTTTTT. Protein product: CASSQDLSSGGRLGTGELFF.

The chain couples TRBV10-3 to TRBJ1-2; D unclear. The V end was cut by 0 bases, the J end by 1 base, with 15 bases between. CDR3 length: 17 amino acids. Germline CDR1 reads ENHRY; CDR2 reads SYGVKD. This chain's CDR3 is CAISESFAGLVNYGYTF. In nucleotides, the CDR3 is TGTGCCATCAGTGAGTCGTTCGCGGGTCTCGTTAACTATGGCTACACCTTC.

V is TRBV9 and J is TRBJ1-3; D remains ambiguous. The germline gives CDR1 SGDLS, CDR2 YYNGEE. The CDR3 length is 16 residues. Trimming cost V 0 bases and J 0 bases, with 10 bases left between them. This CDR3 is CASSVDQAFSGNTIYF. CDR3 DNA: TGTGCCAGCAGCGTAGACCAGGCCTTCTCTGGAAACACCATATATTTT.

The J gene is TRBJ2-3, the V gene TRBV30; D gene ambiguous. Germline V gene lookup returns CDR1 GTSNPN and CDR2 SVGIG (reference sequence). Trimming left V 0 bases short and J 0 bases short, with 7 bases between. CDR3 size: 14 residues. CDR3 residues: CAWSVLASTDTQYF. CDR3 nucleotides: TGTGCCTGGAGTGTTCTCGCTAGCACAGATACGCAGTATTTT. The variable domain in full, completed from reference TRBV30 and TRBJ2-3, reads SQTIHQWPATLVQPVGSPLSLECTVEGTSNPNLYWYRQAAGRGLQLLFYSVGIGQISSEVPQNLSASRPQDRQFILSSKKLLLSDSGFYLCAWSVLASTDTQYFGPGTRLTVL.

V gene TRBV7-8 combines with J gene TRBJ2-1; no clear D. The germline V and J ends were trimmed by 1 base and 9 bases, with 13 bases remaining between them. The CDR3 runs to 14 residues. Germline-derived CDR1 and CDR2 are SGHVS and FQNEAQ. The DNA for the CDR3 is TGTGCCAGCAGCTTAGGCCTTAGGGTCGCTGAGCAGTTCTTC. This encodes CASSLGLRVAEQFF. Using reference TRBV7-8 and TRBJ2-1 for the parts outside the CDR3, the full variable domain is GAGVSQSPRYKVAKRGQDVALRCDPISGHVSLFWYQQALGQGPEFLTYFQNEAQLDKSGLPSDRFFAERPEGSVSTLKIQRTQQEDSAVYLCASSLGLRVAEQFFGPGTRLTVL.

The chain carries TRBV18 and TRBJ1-1; D perhaps matches TRBD1 (6 bases). The CDR3 contains 12 residues. V lost 3 bases to trimming and J lost 11 bases, with 13 bases between them. CDR1 and CDR2 (germline): KGHSH, LQKENI. In DNA form, the CDR3 reads TGTGCCAGCTCACCCGTGGGGGGCGAGGCTTTCTTT. This sequence encodes CASSPVGGEAFF.